What follows are 13 T cell receptor beta chains derived from one specimen sequenced in a study of T cell changes during pregnancy in multiple sclerosis. Measured with immunoSEQ multiplex PCR; TCRdb has only the in-frame clones, and not every one. The sample comprises approximately 40,000 clones, more than 90% of which are singletons, and just over 5.5% rests with the top ten. This material consisted of CD8+ T cells from peripheral blood mononuclear cells, taken in the third trimester of pregnancy. The receptors derive from a female donor with multiple sclerosis, enrolled in a pregnancy study.

V is TRBV29-1 and J is TRBJ1-1; 11 bases are shared with TRBD1. CDR1 and CDR2 (germline): SQVTM, ANQGSEA. V shed 8 bases and J 0 bases; nucleotides not matched to a gene: 5. The CDR3 length is 14 residues. CDR3 amino acids: CSFGDRGMNTEAFF. In DNA, the CDR3 is TGCAGCTTCGGGGACAGGGGGATGAACACTGAAGCTTTCTTT.

Details on this clone: Its ends do not fully match the called genes, so a read error is possible. The same CDR3 arises from other DNA sequences in this sample as well. The gene calls are TRBV7-7 and TRBJ2-7, with a possible D match to TRBD2 (5 bases). The CDR3 has 16 amino acids. Germline values: CDR1 SSHAT, CDR2 FNYEAQ (reference sequence). CDR3 region: CASSLVWAGGEYEQYF. The CDR3 DNA sequence: TGTGCTAGCAGCTTGGTTTGGGCAGGAGGCGAATACGAGCAGTACTTC.

CDR3: CASRPTGGTGASGELFF. Here the CDR3 DNA reads TGTGCCAGCAGACCAACTGGGGGGACAGGGGCCAGCGGGGAGCTGTTTTTT. The genes are TRBV9 and TRBJ2-2; 10 bases line up with TRBD1. Germline trimming cut 5 bases from V and 7 bases from J; bases unmatched to any gene: 14. The CDR3 totals 17 residues. The germline V gene encodes CDR1 SGDLS and CDR2 YYNGEE.

The chain is built from TRBV6-5 and TRBJ2-3; D possibly corresponds to TRBD1 (5 bases). CDR1 is MNHEY and CDR2 is SVGAGI in the germline V gene. V lost 6 bases to trimming and J lost 6 bases, with 16 bases between them. The CDR3 totals 14 residues. CDR3 nucleotide sequence: TGTGCCAGCAGCTTAGGGGCGGACCTGGATACGCAGTATTTT. As protein: CASSLGADLDTQYF.

The chain couples TRBV7-6 to TRBJ2-3; 7 bases agree with TRBD2. The CDR3 is 13 amino acids. With 9 bases clipped from V and 2 bases from J, the junction kept 5 bases outside the gene matches. In germline, CDR1 is SGHVS, CDR2 FNYEAQ. In DNA, the CDR3 is TGTGCCAGTCGGGAGGCAACCACAGATACGCAGTATTTT. As protein: CASREATTDTQYF.

The J gene is TRBJ1-1, the V gene TRBV19, with 7 bases identical to TRBD1. Germline CDR1 reads LNHDA; CDR2 reads SQIVND (reference sequence). The CDR3 length is 16 residues. V shed 7 bases, J shed 2 bases, and the junction held 13 bases outside the gene matches. The CDR3 sequence: CASTTPAAGGNTEAFF. As DNA, the CDR3 is TGTGCCAGTACCACACCGGCGGCAGGGGGTAACACTGAAGCTTTCTTT. Looking up the rest from reference TRBV19 and TRBJ1-1 gives the full variable domain: DGGITQSPKYLFRKEGQNVTLSCEQNLNHDAMYWYRQDPGQGLRLIYYSQIVNDFQKGDIAEGYSVSREKKESFPLTVTSAQKNPTAFYLCASTTPAAGGNTEAFFGQGTRLTVV.

This chain joins TRBV11-2 and TRBJ2-1, with 9 bases aligning to TRBD2. The V gene's germline CDR1 is SGHAT and CDR2 FQNNGV. V shed 2 bases and J 4 bases; nucleotides not matched to a gene: 3. The CDR3 runs to 15 residues. The CDR3 nucleotides read TGTGCCAGCAGCTTATCGACTAGCGGTTACAATGAGCAGTTCTTC. It yields the protein CASSLSTSGYNEQFF.

The rearrangement uses TRBV4-2 and TRBJ2-1; 10 nucleotides agree with TRBD2. The CDR3 extends over 16 amino acids. V trimming: 0 bases; J trimming: 3 bases; junction bases outside the gene matches: 2. Looked up from germline, CDR1 is LGHNA and CDR2 is YNFKEQ. CDR3 in DNA: TGTGCCAGCAGCCAAGATACTAGCGGGATCTACAATGAGCAGTTCTTC. It is translated as CASSQDTSGIYNEQFF.

CDR3 loop: CASSRTGISYNEQFF. The CDR3 nucleotides read TGTGCCAGCAGCCGTACAGGAATCTCCTACAATGAGCAGTTCTTC. The chain recombines TRBV7-9 with TRBJ2-1, with D possibly matching TRBD1 (5 bases). The CDR3 covers 15 residues. Germline V lookup: CDR1 SEHNR, CDR2 FQNEAQ (reference sequence). The V end was cut by 5 bases, the J end by 0 bases, with 11 bases between.

The CDR3 bases are TGTGCCAGCAGCACCGCCCTAAACAATGAGCAGTTCTTC. Translated: CASSTALNNEQFF. The chain links TRBV7-2 to TRBJ2-1; D unclear. Germline CDR1 SGHTA, CDR2 FQGNSA. The CDR3 runs 13 residues. Trimming removed 5 bases at V and 5 bases at J, with 10 bases between.

This clone appeared a single time. The rearrangement joins TRBV11-3 to TRBJ2-7; 8 positions match TRBD2. Per germline, CDR1 SGHNT and CDR2 YENEEA. Trimming removed 5 bases from V and 6 bases from J; junction bases left unmatched: 9. The CDR3 sequence is 14 residues long. The CDR3 bases are TGTGCCAGCAGCGTTTACGGCGGGGGGCGCGAGCAGTACTTC. Translated: CASSVYGGGREQYF.

The chain recombines TRBV9 with TRBJ2-1; the D gene is possibly TRBD1 (6 bases). The CDR3 covers 15 residues. Trimming pared 3 bases from V and 0 bases from J, leaving 10 bases between. Germline CDR1 reads SGDLS; CDR2 reads YYNGEE. The CDR3 loop reads CASSDTGSSYNEQFF. The CDR3 DNA reads as TGTGCCAGCAGCGACACAGGGAGCTCCTACAATGAGCAGTTCTTC.

This clone has just one count. This chain joins TRBV13 and TRBJ2-1, with 10 bases fitting TRBD2. V shed 4 bases and J 9 bases; nucleotides not matched to a gene: 9. The CDR3 consists of 15 residues. The V gene's germline CDR1 is PRHDT and CDR2 FYEKMQ (reference sequence). This CDR3 is CASSSQAGGPGEQFF. DNA of the CDR3: TGTGCCAGCAGCTCCCAAGCGGGAGGGCCCGGTGAGCAGTTCTTC.